What follows describes a single T cell receptor (beta chain). This sample is part of a study of blood T cell repertoires in COVID-19. Across the study: From the United States, Italy and Spain came samples of acute and convalescent COVID-19. Sources were T cells, B-cell-depleted T cells, or PBMCs; the material itself was cDNA or gDNA.

Germline V CDR1 and CDR2: SGHNT, YENEEA. This CDR3 has 13 residues. Losses at the gene ends were 2 bases for V and 5 bases for J; bases not matched to a gene: 2. How the authors handled the data: Reference gene primer amplification yielded estimated nucleated cell counts. Some clones are missing from TCRdb's copy, which holds only in-frame ones; the method was immunoSEQ multiplex PCR. For V, J and clone size, that table is used; D and trimming come from the DNA. The sample holds 90,000 to 150,000 clones; 79% are singletons and the top ten take approximately 4%. Sequencing was done on a sample of peripheral blood. This receptor was obtained from a woman of 80 years or more with acute or convalescent COVID-19. V usage is TRBV11-3 and J usage is TRBJ1-2; 7 nucleotides match TRBD1. CDR3 sequence (DNA): TGTGCCAGCAGCTTACCAGGGGGTTATGGCTACACCTTC. It yields the protein CASSLPGGYGYTF.